The 13 T cell receptor beta chains given below trace back to one sample, sequenced in a study of T cell responses to AZD1222 COVID-19 vaccine. Only in-frame clones appear in the TCRdb table, and some are missing; sequencing was by immunoSEQ multiplex PCR. Counted here are around 140,000 clones, over 75% occurring once; the ten biggest clones make up less than 9.5%. This sample comprised peripheral blood, obtained on day 0 of AZD1222 vaccination. Receptors were obtained from an adult in good health.

In this sample, this clone turned up once. The chain couples TRBV3-1 (or the pseudogene TRBV3-2) to TRBJ2-3, with unresolved D. This CDR3 comprises 14 residues. The germline CDR1 and CDR2 sequences are LGHDT and YNNKEL (reference sequence). The V and J ends lost 0 bases and 3 bases respectively, with 7 bases between them. The DNA of the CDR3 is TGTGCCAGCAGCCAAGATATGGTTACAGATACGCAGTATTTT. Protein product: CASSQDMVTDTQYF.

The V gene is TRBV6-5, the J gene TRBJ1-1; 7 positions match TRBD1. From germline, CDR1 is MNHEY and CDR2 SVGAGI. J gave up 8 bases and V 2 bases, and 5 bases lay outside the gene matches. This CDR3 comprises 13 residues. DNA of the CDR3: TGTGCCAGCAGTTACCCCGGGACAGTAGAAGCTTTCTTT. Amino acids: CASSYPGTVEAFF.

The gene calls are TRBV27 and TRBJ2-7; possible D gene TRBD2, 5 bases. V was cut by 2 bases and J by 3 bases, with 11 bases left in between. Germline CDR1 reads MNHEY; CDR2 reads SMNVEV (reference sequence). This CDR3 contains 14 residues. The CDR3 nucleotides read TGTGCCAGCAGTTTAAAGGCCAGCGGCTACGAGCAGTACTTC. It encodes CASSLKASGYEQYF.

The chain is built from TRBV10-3 and TRBJ1-5; D possibly corresponds to TRBD1 (6 bases). There are 15 residues in the CDR3. Trimming stripped 0 bases from V and 5 bases from J, with 11 bases between. The germline V gene has CDR1 ENHRY and CDR2 SYGVKD. CDR3 bases: TGTGCCATCAGTGAGTCCGGACAGAATTATCAGCCCCAGCATTTT. Protein: CAISESGQNYQPQHF.

This chain uses TRBV13 with TRBJ2-3; unclear D gene. The CDR3 has 12 amino acids. Trimming stripped 2 bases from V and 5 bases from J, with 5 bases between. Germline V CDR1 and CDR2: PRHDT, FYEKMQ (reference sequence). The CDR3 coding sequence is TGTGCCAGCAGCTTACCCGGAGATACGCAGTATTTT. Its protein is CASSLPGDTQYF.

V usage is TRBV3-1 (or the pseudogene TRBV3-2) and J usage is TRBJ1-5; perhaps TRBD1 as D (6 bases). V lost 2 bases and J 2 bases, leaving 10 bases between the germline ends. This CDR3 is built from 15 residues. The germline gives CDR1 LGHDT, CDR2 YNNKEL (reference sequence). The DNA for the CDR3 is TGTGCCAGCAGCCAAACCGGGGGCGGCAATCAGCCCCAGCATTTT. This gives the protein CASSQTGGGNQPQHF.

The chain combines TRBV30 with TRBJ1-5, with D perhaps matching TRBD1 (5 bases). The CDR3 consists of 14 residues. Germline CDR1 is GTSNPN and CDR2 is SVGIG (reference sequence). Trimming cost V 3 bases and J 6 bases, with 15 bases left between them. CDR3 DNA sequence: TGTGCCTGGAGCGGCCTCCAGGGTGGTCAGCCCCAGCATTTT. It translates to CAWSGLQGGQPQHF.

This rearrangement joins TRBV3-1 (or the pseudogene TRBV3-2) to TRBJ2-1; D perhaps matches TRBD1 (6 bases). The ends were cut back, 1 base at V and 0 bases at J, with 16 bases in the middle. The V gene's germline CDR1 is LGHDT and CDR2 YNNKEL (reference sequence). The CDR3 has 18 residues. The DNA for the CDR3 is TGTGCCAGCAGCCAAGTTTGGACCACAGGGAGCTCCTACAATGAGCAGTTCTTC. It is translated as CASSQVWTTGSSYNEQFF.

V is TRBV12-1 and J is TRBJ2-3. TRBV12-1 is a listed pseudogene. The CDR3 length is 13 residues. The CDR3 DNA is TGTGCCAGCAGCTATCCAATAACAGATACGCAGTATTTT. It codes for CASSYPITDTQYF.

The rearrangement joins TRBV9 to TRBJ2-7; 8 bases fit TRBD1. The germline gives CDR1 SGDLS, CDR2 YYNGEE. CDR3 length: 15 amino acids. Losses at the gene ends were 3 bases for V and 1 base for J; bases not matched to a gene: 6. The CDR3 coding sequence is TGTGCCAGCAGCGCCGGGACAGGCCATTCCTACGAGCAGTACTTC. This encodes CASSAGTGHSYEQYF.

The chain is built from TRBV4-2 and TRBJ1-1; 9 bases line up with TRBD1. The CDR3 has 15 residues. The V and J ends lost 4 bases and 7 bases, in that order; junction bases with no gene match: 10. The germline CDR1 and CDR2 sequences are LGHNA and YNFKEQ. The CDR3 bases are TGTGCCAGCAGCCTCGCGCCGGGACAGGGTTTTGAAGCTTTCTTT. Translating gives CASSLAPGQGFEAFF.

This chain links TRBV24-1 with TRBJ2-5; 11 positions agree with TRBD1. Trimming removed 5 bases from V and 1 base from J; junction bases left unmatched: 5. This CDR3 comprises 16 residues. Germline CDR1 KGHDR, CDR2 SFDVKD. The CDR3 coding sequence is TGTGCCACCAGTGGAGGGACAGGGGGAGCCCAAGAGACCCAGTACTTC. Protein product: CATSGGTGGAQETQYF.

This chain connects TRBV11-2 to TRBJ1-3; no clear D. Germline CDR1 SGHAT, CDR2 FQNNGV. This CDR3 region has 14 residues. V was trimmed by 2 bases and J by 2 bases, leaving 7 bases between them. DNA of the CDR3: TGTGCCAGCAGCTTATTCGAAGCTGGAAACACCATATATTTT. Protein: CASSLFEAGNTIYF.